This T cell receptor beta chain was retrieved from a study of tumor and adjacent non-tumor tissue in lung cancer. Study-wide context: Patients comprised roughly 12 adenocarcinoma, a couple of squamous cell carcinoma and 1 small cell lung cancer. The patients, some ten men and four to six women, were roughly 30 to 80 with stage I to III disease.

Turning to this clonotype: This may come from a read error, since a much larger clone is one base off.

The template was RNA from unsorted bulk tissue. Chemotherapy-naive patients with new lung cancer underwent thoracic surgery in China, August–late 2014. CDR1 and CDR2 (germline): SGHVS, FQNEAQ. The ends were cut back, 4 bases at V and 7 bases at J, with 13 bases in the middle. The CDR3 is 14 amino acids. A modified ARM-PCR protocol with three rounds of nested PCR amplified TCRbeta. Via MiXCR, TCRdb re-called the multiplex PCR reads, giving one row per CDR3 protein. The sample includes 90,000 or so distinct CDR3 sequences, 61% of them seen just once. The source material was lung tumor tissue. This clonotype was sampled from a man between 65 and 80 years old with non-small cell lung cancer. The chain carries TRBV7-8 and TRBJ1-4; D is unresolved. For the CDR3, the DNA is TGTGCCAGCAGCTCGGGAGGATTGAGTGAAAAACTGTTTTTT. Protein sequence: CASSSGGLSEKLFF.